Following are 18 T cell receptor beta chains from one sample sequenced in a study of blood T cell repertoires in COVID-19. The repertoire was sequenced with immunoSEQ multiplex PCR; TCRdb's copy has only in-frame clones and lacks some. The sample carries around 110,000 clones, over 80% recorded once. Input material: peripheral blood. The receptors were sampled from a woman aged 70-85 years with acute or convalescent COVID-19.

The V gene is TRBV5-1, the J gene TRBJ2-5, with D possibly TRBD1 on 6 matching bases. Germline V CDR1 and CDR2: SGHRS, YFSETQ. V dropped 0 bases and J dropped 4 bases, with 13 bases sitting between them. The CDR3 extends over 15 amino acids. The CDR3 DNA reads TGCGCCAGCAGCTTGGGTCAGGGGAGCGGAGAGACCCAGTACTTC. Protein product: CASSLGQGSGETQYF.

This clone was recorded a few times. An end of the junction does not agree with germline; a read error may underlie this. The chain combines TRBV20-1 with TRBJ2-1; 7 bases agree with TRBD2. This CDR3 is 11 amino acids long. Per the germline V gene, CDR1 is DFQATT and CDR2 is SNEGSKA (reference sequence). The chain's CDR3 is CSARDGGRLVF. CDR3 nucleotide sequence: TGCAGTGCTAGAGACGGGGGGAGGCTGGTCTTC.

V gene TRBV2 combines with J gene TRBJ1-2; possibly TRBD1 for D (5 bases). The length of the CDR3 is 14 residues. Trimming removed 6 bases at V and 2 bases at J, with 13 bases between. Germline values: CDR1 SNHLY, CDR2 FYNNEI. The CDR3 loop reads CASSAETANYGYTF. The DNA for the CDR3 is TGTGCCAGCAGCGCAGAGACAGCCAACTATGGCTACACCTTC.

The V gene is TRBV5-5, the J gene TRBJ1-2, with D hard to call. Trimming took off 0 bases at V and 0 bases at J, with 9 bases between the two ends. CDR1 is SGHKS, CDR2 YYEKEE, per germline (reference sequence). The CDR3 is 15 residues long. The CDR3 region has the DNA TGTGCCAGCAGCTTGGTTTCGGGTCCTAACTATGGCTACACCTTC. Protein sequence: CASSLVSGPNYGYTF.

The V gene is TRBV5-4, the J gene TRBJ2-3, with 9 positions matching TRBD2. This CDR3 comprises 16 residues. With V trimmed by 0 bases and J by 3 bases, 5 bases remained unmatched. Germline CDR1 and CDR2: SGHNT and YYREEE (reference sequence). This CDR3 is CASSLGVTSGTDTQYF. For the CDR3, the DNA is TGTGCCAGCAGCTTGGGGGTAACTAGCGGGACAGATACGCAGTATTTT. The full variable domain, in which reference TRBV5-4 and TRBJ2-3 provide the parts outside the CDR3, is ETGVTQSPTHLIKTRGQQVTLRCSSQSGHNTVSWYQQALGQGPQFIFQYYREEENGRGNFPPRFSGLQFPNYSSELNVNALELDDSALYLCASSLGVTSGTDTQYFGPGTRLTVL.

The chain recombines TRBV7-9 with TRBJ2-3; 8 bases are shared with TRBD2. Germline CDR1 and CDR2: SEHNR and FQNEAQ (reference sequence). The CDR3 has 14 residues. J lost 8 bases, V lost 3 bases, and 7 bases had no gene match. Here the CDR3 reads CASSFRATSVTQYF. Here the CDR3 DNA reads TGTGCCAGCAGCTTCCGGGCGACTAGCGTTACGCAGTATTTT.

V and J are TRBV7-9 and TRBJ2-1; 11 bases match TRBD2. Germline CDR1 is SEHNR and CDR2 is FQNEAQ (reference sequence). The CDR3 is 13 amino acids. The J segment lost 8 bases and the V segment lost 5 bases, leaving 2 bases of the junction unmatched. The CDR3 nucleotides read TGTGCCAGCAGCACTAGCGGGAGTGATGAGCAGTTCTTC. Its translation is CASSTSGSDEQFF.

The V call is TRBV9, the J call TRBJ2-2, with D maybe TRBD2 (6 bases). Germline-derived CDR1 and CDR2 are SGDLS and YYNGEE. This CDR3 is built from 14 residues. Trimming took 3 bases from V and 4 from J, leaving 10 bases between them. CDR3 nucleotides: TGTGCCAGCAGCGCCGCGGGGTTCACCGGGGAGCTGTTTTTT. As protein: CASSAAGFTGELFF.

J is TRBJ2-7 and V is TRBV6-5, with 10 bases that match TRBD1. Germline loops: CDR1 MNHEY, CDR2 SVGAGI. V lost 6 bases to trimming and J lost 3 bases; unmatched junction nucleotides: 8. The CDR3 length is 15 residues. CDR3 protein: CASRRSGDRGYEQYF. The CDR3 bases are TGTGCCAGCAGACGCTCCGGGGACAGGGGCTACGAGCAGTACTTC.

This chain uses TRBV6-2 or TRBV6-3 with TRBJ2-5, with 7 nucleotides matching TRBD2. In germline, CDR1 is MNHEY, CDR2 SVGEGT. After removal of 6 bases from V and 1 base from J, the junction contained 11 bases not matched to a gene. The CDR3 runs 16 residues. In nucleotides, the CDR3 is TGTGCCAGCAGCCCTTTGGGCAGCGGGATCCAAGAGACCCAGTACTTC. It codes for CASSPLGSGIQETQYF.

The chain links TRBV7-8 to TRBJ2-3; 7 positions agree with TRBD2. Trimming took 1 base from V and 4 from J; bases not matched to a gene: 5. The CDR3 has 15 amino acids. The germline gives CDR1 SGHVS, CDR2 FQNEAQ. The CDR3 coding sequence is TGTGCCAGCAGCTTAGAGCGGGGCCTTTCAGATACGCAGTATTTT. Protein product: CASSLERGLSDTQYF.

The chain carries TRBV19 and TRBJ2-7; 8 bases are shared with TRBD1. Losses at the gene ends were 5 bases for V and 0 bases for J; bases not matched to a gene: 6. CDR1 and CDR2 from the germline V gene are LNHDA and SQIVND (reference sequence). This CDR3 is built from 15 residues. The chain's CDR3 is CASSFGTGSSYEQYF. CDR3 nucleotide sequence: TGTGCCAGTAGTTTCGGGACAGGTAGCTCCTACGAGCAGTACTTC.

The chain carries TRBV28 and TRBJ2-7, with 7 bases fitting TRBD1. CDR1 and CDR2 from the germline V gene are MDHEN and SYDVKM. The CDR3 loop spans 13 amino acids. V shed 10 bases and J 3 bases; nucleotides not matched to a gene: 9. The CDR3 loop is CATRDRSFYEQYF. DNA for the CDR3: TGTGCCACCCGGGACAGATCCTTCTACGAGCAGTACTTC.

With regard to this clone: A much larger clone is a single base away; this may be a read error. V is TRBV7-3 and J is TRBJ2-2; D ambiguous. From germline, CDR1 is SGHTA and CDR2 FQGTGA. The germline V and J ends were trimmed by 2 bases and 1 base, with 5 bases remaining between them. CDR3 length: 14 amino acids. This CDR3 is CASSLRGNTGELFF. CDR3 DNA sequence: TGTGCCAGCAGCTTACGCGGGAACACCGGGGAGCTGTTTTTT.

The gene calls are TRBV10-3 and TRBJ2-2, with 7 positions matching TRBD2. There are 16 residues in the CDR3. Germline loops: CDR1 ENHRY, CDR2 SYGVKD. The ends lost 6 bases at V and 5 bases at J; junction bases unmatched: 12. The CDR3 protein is CAIRTGLTSRTGELFF. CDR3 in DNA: TGTGCCATCAGAACGGGACTAACCTCACGGACCGGGGAGCTGTTTTTT.

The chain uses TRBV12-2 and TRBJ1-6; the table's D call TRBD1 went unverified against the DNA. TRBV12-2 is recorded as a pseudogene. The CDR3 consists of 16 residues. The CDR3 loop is CASRPRDRVNNSPLHF. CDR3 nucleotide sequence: TGTGCAAGTCGCCCCCGGGACAGGGTTAATAATTCACCCCTCCACTTT.

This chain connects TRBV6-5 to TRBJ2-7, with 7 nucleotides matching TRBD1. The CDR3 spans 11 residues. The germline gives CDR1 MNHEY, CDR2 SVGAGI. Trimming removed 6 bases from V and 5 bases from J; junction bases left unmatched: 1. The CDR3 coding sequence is TGTGCCAGCAGGACAGGGCACGAGCAGTACTTC. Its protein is CASRTGHEQYF.

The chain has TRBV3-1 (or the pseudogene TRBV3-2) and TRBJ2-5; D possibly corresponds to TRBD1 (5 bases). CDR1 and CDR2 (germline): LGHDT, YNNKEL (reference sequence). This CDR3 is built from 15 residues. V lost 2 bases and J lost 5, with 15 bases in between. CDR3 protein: CASSQPDSLLETQYF. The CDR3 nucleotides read TGTGCCAGCAGCCAACCAGACAGCCTCCTGGAGACCCAGTACTTC.